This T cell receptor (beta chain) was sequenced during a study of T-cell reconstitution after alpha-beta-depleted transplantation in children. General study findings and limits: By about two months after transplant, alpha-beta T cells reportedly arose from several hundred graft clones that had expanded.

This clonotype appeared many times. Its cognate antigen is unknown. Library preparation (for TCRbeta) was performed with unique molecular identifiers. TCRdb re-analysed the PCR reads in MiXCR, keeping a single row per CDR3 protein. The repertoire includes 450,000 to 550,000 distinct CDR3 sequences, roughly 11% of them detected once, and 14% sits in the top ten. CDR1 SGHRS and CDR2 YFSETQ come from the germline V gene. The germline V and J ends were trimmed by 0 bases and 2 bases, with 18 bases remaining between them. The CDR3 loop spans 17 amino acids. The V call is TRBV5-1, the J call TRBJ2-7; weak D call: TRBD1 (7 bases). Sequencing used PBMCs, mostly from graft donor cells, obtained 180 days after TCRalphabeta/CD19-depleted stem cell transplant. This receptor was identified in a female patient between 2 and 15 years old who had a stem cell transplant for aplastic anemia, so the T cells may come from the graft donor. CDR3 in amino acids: CASSLDDRVGLPYEQYF. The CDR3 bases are TGCGCCAGCAGCTTGGATGACAGGGTGGGACTCCCCTACGAGCAGTACTTC.